This TCR beta chain originates from a study of early T cells in non-severe SARS-CoV-2 infection. Background on the study: Sequencing of unsorted whole blood was done on bulk RNA, leaving chains unpaired.

This clonotype was detected a few times. Its antigen is currently unknown. With 3 bases removed from V and 4 bases from J, the gap between germline ends came to 9 bases. Germline V lookup: CDR1 MNHEY, CDR2 SMNVEV (reference sequence). The CDR3 is made up of 13 amino acids. Molecules of cDNA were individually given unique molecular identifiers that were attached to them. TCRdb re-called the 5' RACE reads through MiXCR, storing one row per CDR3 protein. In the table there are about 34,000 distinct CDR3 sequences, around 5.4% of which are singletons. Study-level points and caveats: Matching against VDJdb likely underestimated virus-specific expansions, favoring anti-spike CD8.

Sequenced sample: whole blood. The TCR comes from an adult who was a healthcare worker with PCR-confirmed SARS-CoV-2 infection or an uninfected control (not recorded which). The chain is built from TRBV27 and TRBJ2-5; tentatively, D is TRBD2 (5 bases). Here the CDR3 DNA reads TGTGCCAGCAGTTTGCGGGTTTCAGAGACCCAGTACTTC. It codes for CASSLRVSETQYF.